The 28 T cell receptor beta chains below were found in one sample sequenced in a study of blood T cells in healthy people across ages. A second about 7 to 11 cycle PCR used barcoded and J-beta primers. TCRdb re-derived calls from the 5' RACE reads in MiXCR, one entry per CDR3 protein. This sample has around 990,000 distinct CDR3 sequences; around 27% occur once, and the top ten carry about 0.72%. The sample also formed part of further work on T cells of mothers and their children.

The sequencing input was blood. The receptors stem from a girl aged 2-15 years in good health.

On this clonotype: The junction shows a germline mismatch at one end, possibly a read error. J is TRBJ1-2 and V is TRBV7-8; perhaps TRBD1 as D (6 bases). The CDR3 sequence is 14 residues long. Germline assignment: CDR1 SGHVS and CDR2 FQNEAQ. CDR3 protein: CASSLASADSQYTF. The CDR3 region has the DNA TGTGCCAGCAGCCTAGCCAGTGCGGACAGCCAGTACACCTTC.

This clonotype has more than one count but fewer than ten. This sequence joins TRBV7-8 and TRBJ2-7; 10 nucleotides match TRBD1. The CDR3 is 15 residues long. The V and J ends lost 0 bases and 3 bases, in that order; junction bases with no gene match: 2. The V gene's germline CDR1 is SGHVS and CDR2 FQNEAQ. In DNA, the CDR3 is TGTGCCAGCAGCTTAGCCGGGACAGGGGTCTACGAGCAGTACTTC. Its translation: CASSLAGTGVYEQYF.

The chain couples TRBV29-1 to TRBJ2-3, with 11 bases lining up with TRBD1. Germline loops: CDR1 SQVTM, CDR2 ANQGSEA. The J segment lost 4 bases and the V segment lost 6 bases, leaving 9 bases of the junction unmatched. The CDR3 is 15 amino acids. CDR3 sequence: CSVAPVGQGADTQYF. CDR3 DNA: TGCAGCGTGGCTCCTGTGGGACAGGGGGCAGATACGCAGTATTTT.

The genes are TRBV7-9 and TRBJ1-2; D unresolved. This CDR3 has 16 residues. CDR1 and CDR2 from the germline V gene are SEHNR and FQNEAQ (reference sequence). Trimming stripped 0 bases from V and 3 bases from J, with 14 bases between. The DNA of the CDR3 is TGTGCCAGCAGCTTAGCGCAAAGGTCGCCCCACTATGGCTACACCTTC. Residues: CASSLAQRSPHYGYTF.

This clonotype was seen more than once but under ten times. One junction end does not reproduce the germline sequence, and a read error may be involved. The chain is built from TRBV29-1 and TRBJ1-2; unclear D gene. Per the germline V gene, CDR1 is SQVTM and CDR2 is ANQGSEA. The CDR3 has 13 amino acids. The CDR3 bases are TGCAGCGTTGAGCCCCCCCCGAACTATGGCTGCACCTTC. Its translation: CSVEPPPNYGCTF.

This chain connects TRBV7-2 to TRBJ1-5, with D perhaps matching TRBD1 (5 bases). V gave up 5 bases and J gave up 2 bases, with 16 bases separating them. From germline, CDR1 is SGHTA and CDR2 FQGNSA. The CDR3 is 16 amino acids. The CDR3 nucleotides read TGTGCCAGCAGCCAAGAGGGGAATCTCGGCAATCAGCCCCAGCATTTT. Amino acids: CASSQEGNLGNQPQHF.

The table lists this clonotype with a few counts. CDR3 coding DNA: TGCGCCAGCAGCCAAGATCAGTCAACTAAATACTATGGCTACACCTTC. It is translated as CASSQDQSTKYYGYTF. The gene calls are TRBV4-3 and TRBJ1-2; D is undetermined. Germline V gives CDR1 LGHNA, CDR2 YSLEER. The V end lost 0 bases, the J end lost 3 bases, and 14 bases lay between the germline ends. The CDR3 runs 16 residues.

This clonotype occurred a few times. This chain joins TRBV29-1 and TRBJ2-5; 8 bases are shared with TRBD1. Germline-derived CDR1 and CDR2 are SQVTM and ANQGSEA. This CDR3 is 15 amino acids long. Trimming took 4 bases from V and 5 from J; bases not matched to a gene: 12. The CDR3 bases are TGCAGCGTTGTATCTTTTCCGACAGGGGACGAGACCCAGTACTTC. It codes for CSVVSFPTGDETQYF.

This sequence joins TRBV29-1 and TRBJ2-5; D not certain. V was pared by 4 bases and J by 5 bases, with 11 bases between. CDR3 length equals 12 residues. Germline V gene data show CDR1 as SQVTM and CDR2 as ANQGSEA. Here the CDR3 reads CSVVGFGETQYF. DNA for the CDR3: TGCAGCGTTGTGGGGTTCGGGGAGACCCAGTACTTC.

This clonotype was seen a few times. The chain uses TRBV6-2 or TRBV6-3 and TRBJ2-5, with 8 bases fitting TRBD2. Losses at the gene ends were 6 bases for V and 2 bases for J; bases not matched to a gene: 8. Germline CDR1 reads MNHEY; CDR2 reads SVGEGT. The CDR3 contains 15 residues. CDR3 sequence (DNA): TGTGCCAGCAGCCTAACCGGGACTAGTCAAGAGACCCAGTACTTC. Encoded protein: CASSLTGTSQETQYF.

This chain connects TRBV28 to TRBJ1-6, with TRBD1 as a possible D gene (5 bases). V lost 6 bases and J lost 15, with 15 bases in between. The CDR3 has 12 residues. CDR1 MDHEN and CDR2 SYDVKM come from the germline V gene. CDR3 nucleotides: TGTGCCAGCAGACCCGGGGCCTCGGGCCTCCACTTT. Translated: CASRPGASGLHF.

V usage is TRBV6-5 and J usage is TRBJ1-2, with TRBD1 identical over 10 bases. There are 15 residues in the CDR3. V was pared by 5 bases and J by 5 bases, with 8 bases of the junction left unmatched. Germline loops: CDR1 MNHEY, CDR2 SVGAGI. The CDR3 region is CASSTSDRGGYGYTF. CDR3 nucleotides: TGTGCCAGCAGTACCTCGGACAGGGGGGGGTATGGCTACACCTTC.

This chain uses TRBV4-1 with TRBJ1-4, with D hard to call. CDR1 and CDR2 from the germline V gene are MGHRA and YSYEKL. There are 15 residues in the CDR3. V was cut by 1 base and J by 8 bases, with 14 bases left in between. The chain's CDR3 is CASSQVEARSEKLFF. The CDR3 nucleotides are TGCGCCAGCAGCCAAGTCGAGGCCCGGTCCGAAAAACTGTTTTTT.

This clonotype showed up just a few times. The genes are TRBV12-3 or TRBV12-4 and TRBJ2-5, with D perhaps given as TRBD1 or TRBD2 (5 bases each). V was pared by 5 bases and J by 4 bases, with 17 bases between. The CDR3 loop spans 15 amino acids. CDR3 coding DNA: TGTGCCAGCAGTCCCCGGGGCCCGGCGGGAGAGACCCAGTACTTC. Protein product: CASSPRGPAGETQYF.

The chain has TRBV4-3 and TRBJ2-3; no firm D call. Germline loops: CDR1 LGHNA, CDR2 YSLEER. The CDR3 loop spans 17 amino acids. Trimming took 1 base from V and 2 from J, leaving 16 bases between them. The CDR3 protein is CASSQAKGALHTDTQYF. The CDR3 DNA follows: TGCGCCAGCAGCCAAGCGAAAGGAGCCCTCCACACAGATACGCAGTATTTT.

This chain's CDR3 is CASRDDRAGMDTQYF. The CDR3 DNA sequence: TGTGCCAGCAGGGATGACAGGGCGGGTATGGATACGCAGTATTTT. The chain employs TRBV9 and TRBJ2-3; 7 bases align to TRBD1. Germline loops: CDR1 SGDLS, CDR2 YYNGEE. The CDR3 is 15 amino acids. The V and J ends lost 5 bases and 6 bases, in that order; junction bases with no gene match: 12.

The chain carries TRBV28 and TRBJ2-7, with TRBD2 matching over 9 bases. V shed 2 bases and J 1 base; nucleotides not matched to a gene: 6. The CDR3 has 16 amino acids. The germline gives CDR1 MDHEN, CDR2 SYDVKM. CDR3 sequence (DNA): TGTGCCAGCAGTTTAGGTACTAGCGGGCATTCCTACGAGCAGTACTTC. Translating it yields CASSLGTSGHSYEQYF.

The genes are TRBV24-1 and TRBJ2-5, with D hard to call. CDR3 size: 17 residues. V was clipped by 2 bases and J by 5 bases, with 20 bases between them. The germline V gene has CDR1 KGHDR and CDR2 SFDVKD. The CDR3: CATSDSRPANYGETQYF. CDR3 sequence (DNA): TGTGCCACCAGTGATTCAAGGCCGGCCAATTACGGGGAGACCCAGTACTTC.

The rearrangement links TRBV27 to TRBJ1-2; 7 bases match TRBD1. The germline CDR1 and CDR2 sequences are MNHEY and SMNVEV (reference sequence). The V gene end was trimmed by 0 bases and the J gene end by 5 bases; junction bases not matched to a gene: 12. This CDR3 comprises 17 residues. In DNA form, the CDR3 reads TGTGCCAGCAGTTTATCGACAGGGACCGGGTTACGATATGGCTACACCTTC. It codes for CASSLSTGTGLRYGYTF.

The chain carries TRBV4-2 and TRBJ2-7; D may correspond to TRBD1 or TRBD2 (5 bases each). With 1 base removed from V and 0 bases from J, the gap between germline ends came to 16 bases. The CDR3 is 17 residues long. Germline CDR1 LGHNA, CDR2 YNFKEQ. CDR3 nucleotide sequence: TGTGCCAGCAGCCAAGGCTTAAACGGGGCTAGCTCCTACGAGCAGTACTTC. Protein sequence: CASSQGLNGASSYEQYF.

This clonotype was seen only once. The chain combines TRBV6-2 or TRBV6-3 with TRBJ1-1; D ambiguous. This CDR3 contains 14 residues. V was trimmed by 0 bases and J by 2 bases, leaving 7 bases between them. Looked up from germline, CDR1 is MNHEY and CDR2 is SVGEGT. The CDR3 DNA reads as TGTGCCAGCAGTTACTCGGACTTCAACACTGAAGCTTTCTTT. This sequence encodes CASSYSDFNTEAFF.

This clonotype was seen a handful of times. V and J are TRBV5-6 and TRBJ2-5, with D hard to call. The V and J ends lost 4 bases and 5 bases respectively, with 15 bases between them. This CDR3 is 14 amino acids long. CDR1 is SGHDT, CDR2 YYEEEE, per germline. CDR3 loop: CASSHSMRLETQYF. The CDR3 DNA reads TGTGCCAGCAGCCACTCCATGAGGCTGGAGACCCAGTACTTC.

This clonotype was detected only a few times. The chain carries TRBV24-1 and TRBJ2-5; 7 bases are shared with TRBD1. V dropped 4 bases and J dropped 3; count of bases not matched to a gene: 10. Germline V gene lookup returns CDR1 KGHDR and CDR2 SFDVKD. The CDR3 loop spans 16 amino acids. CDR3 in amino acids: CATSDHQGQDEETQYF. The CDR3 nucleotides are TGTGCCACCAGTGACCACCAAGGACAGGATGAAGAGACCCAGTACTTC.

This rearrangement joins TRBV29-1 to TRBJ2-1; 12 bases are shared with TRBD2. Germline V lookup: CDR1 SQVTM, CDR2 ANQGSEA. The trim removed 3 bases at V and 8 bases at J, leaving 5 bases unmatched. The CDR3 is 14 amino acids. For the CDR3, the DNA is TGCAGCGTTGATCAAGCTAGCGGGGGGGATGAGCAGTTCTTC. It is translated as CSVDQASGGDEQFF.

Many counts were recorded for this clonotype. This chain joins TRBV9 and TRBJ1-1; D uncertain. CDR3 size: 13 residues. Germline CDR1 SGDLS, CDR2 YYNGEE. V was trimmed by 0 bases and J by 6 bases, leaving 9 bases between them. The CDR3 DNA is TGTGCCAGCAGCGTAGACGGTTCTGCTGAAGCTTTCTTT. It yields the protein CASSVDGSAEAFF.

This sequence joins TRBV29-1 and TRBJ2-7; 10 bases map to TRBD1. Germline assignment: CDR1 SQVTM and CDR2 ANQGSEA. The J segment lost 5 bases and the V segment lost 7 bases, leaving 5 bases of the junction unmatched. The CDR3 is made up of 12 amino acids. The CDR3 loop reads CSAGQGMNEQYF. CDR3 nucleotides: TGCAGCGCGGGACAGGGGATGAACGAGCAGTACTTC.

J is TRBJ2-5 and V is TRBV4-1, with a weak D call TRBD1 (6 bases). The CDR3 loop spans 16 amino acids. Germline V gene sequence: CDR1 MGHRA, CDR2 YSYEKL. The ends were cut back, 4 bases at V and 0 bases at J, with 15 bases in the middle. CDR3 nucleotide sequence: TGCGCCAGCAGCCGCACCACAGGGAGTTACCAAGAGACCCAGTACTTC. This sequence encodes CASSRTTGSYQETQYF.

The chain recombines TRBV28 with TRBJ1-2; D is unresolved. This CDR3 contains 15 residues. Germline V CDR1 and CDR2: MDHEN, SYDVKM. Deletions cut 3 bases from V and 8 bases from J, with 19 bases between. The CDR3 loop reads CASSFGTEPLGGYTF. Here the CDR3 DNA reads TGTGCCAGCAGTTTTGGTACTGAGCCCCTCGGGGGCTACACCTTC.